Only a few counts were recorded for the clone carrying this T cell receptor beta chain. As yet, its antigen is unknown. The data were obtained in a study of CD8 T cells in ankylosing spondylitis. Study findings and constraints: Disease-linked clones bore a CD8+ phenotype, appearing relatively rarely in peripheral blood. Characteristic, it appeared, of ankylosing spondylitis blood was a TCR beta motif of eight or nine highly homologous variants. The clones that were linked to disease were reported to be significantly enriched in matched synovial fluid samples from ankylosing spondylitis patients. Reactive arthritis synovial fluid and blood previously showed some of these motif variants.

The CDR3 is 18 residues long. CDR1 and CDR2 (germline): SGHAT, FQNNGV. With V trimmed by 5 bases and J by 3 bases, 17 bases remained unmatched. TCRdb itself ran the 5' RACE reads through MiXCR, one entry per CDR3 protein. The profile shows about 150,000 distinct CDR3 sequences, 25% to 35% of them singletons. This clonotype was obtained from a male donor with ankylosing spondylitis. The rearrangement joins TRBV11-2 to TRBJ1-1; 8 bases match TRBD1. The specimen was synovial fluid, either unsorted or a sorted T cell fraction (not recorded which). The DNA of the CDR3 is TGTGCCAGCAGCCCAGATATGACAGGGGTCGGCTCGTACACTGAAGCTTTCTTT. Translating gives CASSPDMTGVGSYTEAFF.